The 7 T cell receptor beta chains below come from one sample, sequenced in a study of blood T cell repertoires in COVID-19. Generated by immunoSEQ multiplex PCR, the TCRdb table keeps only in-frame clones and is missing some. This sample has about 49,000 clones, with about nine tenths found just once. Sequencing used peripheral blood. Receptors were obtained from a woman of 80 years or more with COVID-19, enrolled during active disease.

The chain carries TRBV6-6 and TRBJ1-2, with TRBD1 identical over 8 bases. The J segment lost 5 bases and the V segment lost 5 bases, leaving 4 bases of the junction unmatched. This CDR3 contains 13 residues. From germline, CDR1 is MNHNY and CDR2 SVGAGI (reference sequence). DNA of the CDR3: TGTGCCAGCAGTCCGACAGGGGAGTATGGCTACACCTTC. It translates to CASSPTGEYGYTF.

This chain links TRBV5-1 with TRBJ2-1, with D maybe TRBD1 (6 bases). Looked up from germline, CDR1 is SGHRS and CDR2 is YFSETQ. Trimming cost V 0 bases and J 4 bases, with 11 bases left between them. This CDR3 is built from 15 residues. CDR3 nucleotide sequence: TGCGCCAGCAGCTTGGCAGGGGTCCTATACAATGAGCAGTTCTTC. Translated: CASSLAGVLYNEQFF.

The rearrangement joins TRBV20-1 to TRBJ2-7; 9 positions agree with TRBD2. Germline V lookup: CDR1 DFQATT, CDR2 SNEGSKA (reference sequence). The CDR3 loop spans 16 amino acids. Trimming cost V 3 bases and J 3 bases; bases outside gene matches: 12. The DNA of the CDR3 is TGCAGTGCTAGTAAAAGGAGGCGGGAGGGAAACTACGAGCAGTACTTC. Protein: CSASKRRREGNYEQYF.

This chain links TRBV6-2 or TRBV6-3 with TRBJ2-2, with TRBD2 matching over 10 bases. Germline trimming cut 0 bases from V and 1 base from J; bases unmatched to any gene: 2. CDR3 length: 17 residues. Germline assignment: CDR1 MNHEY and CDR2 SVGEGT. CDR3 sequence reads: CASSYSRTSGNTGELFF. In nucleotides, the CDR3 is TGTGCCAGCAGTTACTCCAGGACTAGCGGGAACACCGGGGAGCTGTTTTTT.

This chain links TRBV28 with TRBJ1-6; 8 bases are a match to TRBD1. Germline lookup yields CDR1 MDHEN and CDR2 SYDVKM. The CDR3 runs to 14 residues. The V and J ends lost 6 bases and 9 bases, in that order; junction bases with no gene match: 7. This CDR3 is CASSAGTGGSPLHF. The CDR3, as DNA: TGTGCCAGCAGCGCCGGGACAGGCGGTTCACCCCTCCACTTT.

This chain uses TRBV3-1 (or the pseudogene TRBV3-2) with TRBJ1-2; no clear D. Per germline, CDR1 LGHDT and CDR2 YNNKEL (reference sequence). The V gene lost 4 bases and the J gene lost 6 bases, with 12 bases spanning the gap. The CDR3 has 13 residues. For the CDR3, the DNA is TGTGCCAGCAGCCCATCCGCACACAATGGCTACACCTTC. This sequence encodes CASSPSAHNGYTF.

The chain uses TRBV2 and TRBJ2-1; D gene unclear. CDR3 length: 14 amino acids. Germline lookup yields CDR1 SNHLY and CDR2 FYNNEI. V was shortened by 5 bases and J by 6 bases, with 14 bases between the two germline ends. The CDR3 coding sequence is TGTGCCAGCAGTTCTCATAGAGGCCTCAATGAGCAGTTCTTC. It is translated as CASSSHRGLNEQFF.